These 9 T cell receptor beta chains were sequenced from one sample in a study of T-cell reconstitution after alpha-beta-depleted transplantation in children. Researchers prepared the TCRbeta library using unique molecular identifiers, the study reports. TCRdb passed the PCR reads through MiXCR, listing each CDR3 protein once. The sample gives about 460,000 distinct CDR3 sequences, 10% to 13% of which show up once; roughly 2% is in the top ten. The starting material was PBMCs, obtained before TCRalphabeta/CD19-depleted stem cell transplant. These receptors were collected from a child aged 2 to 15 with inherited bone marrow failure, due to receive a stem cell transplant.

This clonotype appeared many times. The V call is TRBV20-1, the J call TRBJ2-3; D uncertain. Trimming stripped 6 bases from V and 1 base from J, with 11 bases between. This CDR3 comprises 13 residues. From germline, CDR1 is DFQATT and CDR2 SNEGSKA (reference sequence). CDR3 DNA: TGCAGTGCCACCTCGCCCGGCACAGATACGCAGTATTTT. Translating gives CSATSPGTDTQYF.

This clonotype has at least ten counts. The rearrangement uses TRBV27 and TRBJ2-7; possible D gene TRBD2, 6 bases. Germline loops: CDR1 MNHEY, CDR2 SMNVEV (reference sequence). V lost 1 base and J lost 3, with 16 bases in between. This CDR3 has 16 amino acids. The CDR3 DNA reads TGTGCCAGCAGTTTATTCTCCGGGACTTACTTCTACGAGCAGTACTTC. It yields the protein CASSLFSGTYFYEQYF.

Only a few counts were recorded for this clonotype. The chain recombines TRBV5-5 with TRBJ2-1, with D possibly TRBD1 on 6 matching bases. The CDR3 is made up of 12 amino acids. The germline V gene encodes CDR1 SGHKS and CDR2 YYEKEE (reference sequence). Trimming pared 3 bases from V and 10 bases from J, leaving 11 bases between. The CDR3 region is CASSYRVGEQFF. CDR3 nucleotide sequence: TGTGCCAGCAGCTACAGGGTCGGAGAGCAGTTCTTC. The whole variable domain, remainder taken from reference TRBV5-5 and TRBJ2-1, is DAGVTQSPTHLIKTRGQQVTLRCSPISGHKSVSWYQQVLGQGPQFIFQYYEKEERGRGNFPDRFSARQFPNYSSELNVNALLLGDSALYLCASSYRVGEQFFGPGTRLTVL.

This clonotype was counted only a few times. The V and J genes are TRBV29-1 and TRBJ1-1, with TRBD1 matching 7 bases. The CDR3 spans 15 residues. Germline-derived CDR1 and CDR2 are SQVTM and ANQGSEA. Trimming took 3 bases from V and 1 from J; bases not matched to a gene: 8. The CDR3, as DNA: TGCAGCGTTGAGGGGGGGACAGACGGGAACACTGAAGCTTTCTTT. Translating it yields CSVEGGTDGNTEAFF. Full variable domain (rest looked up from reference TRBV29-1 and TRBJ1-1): SAVISQKPSRDICQRGTSLTIQCQVDSQVTMMFWYRQQPGQSLTLIATANQGSEATYESGFVIDKFPISRPNLTFSTLTVSNMSPEDSSIYLCSVEGGTDGNTEAFFGQGTRLTVV.

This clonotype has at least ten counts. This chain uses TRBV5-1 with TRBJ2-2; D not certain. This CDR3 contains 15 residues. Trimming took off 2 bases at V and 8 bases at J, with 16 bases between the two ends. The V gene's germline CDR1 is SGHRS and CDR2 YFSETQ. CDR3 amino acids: CASSLGRSVFGELFF. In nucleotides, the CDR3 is TGCGCCAGCAGCTTAGGGCGAAGTGTGTTTGGGGAGCTGTTTTTT.

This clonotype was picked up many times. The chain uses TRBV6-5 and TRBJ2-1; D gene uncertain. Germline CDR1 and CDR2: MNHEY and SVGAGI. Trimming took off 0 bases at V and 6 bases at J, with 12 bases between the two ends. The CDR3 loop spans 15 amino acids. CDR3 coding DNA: TGTGCCAGCAGTTACTCAACTCTTTTAGGCAATGAGCAGTTCTTC. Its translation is CASSYSTLLGNEQFF.

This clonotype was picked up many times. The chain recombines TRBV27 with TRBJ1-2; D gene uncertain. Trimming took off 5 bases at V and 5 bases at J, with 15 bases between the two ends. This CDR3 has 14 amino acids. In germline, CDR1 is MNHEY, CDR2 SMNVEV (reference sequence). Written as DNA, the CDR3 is TGTGCCAGCAGTCTGGGCCCCGGCGGGTATGGCTACACCTTC. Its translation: CASSLGPGGYGYTF.

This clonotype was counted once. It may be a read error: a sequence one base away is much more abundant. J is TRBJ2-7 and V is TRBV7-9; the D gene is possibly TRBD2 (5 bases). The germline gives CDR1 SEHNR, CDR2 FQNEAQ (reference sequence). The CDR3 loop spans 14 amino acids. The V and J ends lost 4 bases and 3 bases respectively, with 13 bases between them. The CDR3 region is CASSSVLRGYEQYF. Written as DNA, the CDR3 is TGTGCCAGCAGCTCAGTCCTTCGGGGCTACGAGCAGTACTTC.

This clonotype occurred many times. The CDR3 DNA sequence: TGCAGCGTTGGCGTGGGCACCGGGGAGCTGTTTTTT. Its translation is CSVGVGTGELFF. This rearrangement joins TRBV29-1 to TRBJ2-2, with unresolved D. The V gene's germline CDR1 is SQVTM and CDR2 ANQGSEA. This CDR3 spans 12 amino acids. Trimming removed 4 bases at V and 4 bases at J, with 7 bases between.